This T cell receptor (beta chain) was observed in a study of blood T cells in healthy people across ages. Notes on the study in general: Comparison with aged donors showed that long-lived donors had more naive CD4+ cells and higher diversity. The fall in TCR beta diversity per million T cells was roughly linear with age.

The CDR3 is made up of 15 amino acids. The germline V gene encodes CDR1 MNHNY and CDR2 SVGAGI (reference sequence). In the case of this clonotype: The antigen is undetermined.

A sample-barcoded 5' primer and a J-beta primer mix were used in a second PCR of roughly 7 to 12 cycles. With 12 random nucleotides, a template-switch adaptor tagged each individual cDNA molecule. TCRdb reprocessed the 5' RACE reads with MiXCR, giving one entry per CDR3 protein. Of about a million distinct CDR3 sequences listed, under 50% are singletons. The rearrangement joins TRBV6-6 to TRBJ2-5; 8 bases fit TRBD1. The J call is uncertain, as TRBJ2-7 better fits the DNA end. The origin of this receptor is a man aged 25-45 years in good health. The sequencing sample was made of blood. The CDR3 loop is CASNLRDRISAEQYF. DNA of the CDR3: TGTGCCAGCAACCTCCGGGACAGGATTTCAGCCGAGCAGTACTTC.